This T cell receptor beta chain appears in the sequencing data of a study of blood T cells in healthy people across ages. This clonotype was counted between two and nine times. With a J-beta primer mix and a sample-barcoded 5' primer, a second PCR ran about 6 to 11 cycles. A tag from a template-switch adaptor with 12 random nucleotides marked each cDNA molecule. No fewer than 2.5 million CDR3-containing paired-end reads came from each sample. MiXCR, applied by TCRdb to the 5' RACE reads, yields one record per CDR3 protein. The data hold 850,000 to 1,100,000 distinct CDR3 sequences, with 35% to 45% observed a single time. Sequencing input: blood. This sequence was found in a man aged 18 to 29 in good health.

The chain's CDR3 is CASSWTGGAQFF. The CDR3 region has the DNA TGTGCCAGCAGCTGGACAGGGGGCGCGCAGTTCTTC. This chain uses TRBV7-2 with TRBJ2-1, with 11 bases lining up with TRBD1. Germline values: CDR1 SGHTA, CDR2 FQGNSA. The V gene end was trimmed by 4 bases and the J gene end by 12 bases; junction bases not matched to a gene: 2. The CDR3 loop spans 12 amino acids.